The 28 T cell receptor beta chains presented below share a single source sample, sequenced in a study of radiotherapy plus CTLA-4 blockade in lung cancer (dated by TCRdb to between 2018 and 2020). Library creation used the immunoSEQ multiplex PCR assay. In its TCRdb copy, this immuneACCESS table keeps in-frame sequences only and misses some clones. Where compared with another copy, unresolved V genes explain less than half of these, and the others have no known cause. For this sample there are roughly 53,000 clones; about four fifths appear just once. The biggest ten clones account for 4.8% of the sample. The sequenced sample was peripheral blood, obtained from a patient treated with radiotherapy plus ipilimumab. The receptors shown here come from a human donor with non-small cell lung cancer whose response to radiotherapy plus ipilimumab could not be evaluated.

The chain joins TRBV6-1 to TRBJ1-5; 7 bases fit TRBD1. The germline CDR1 and CDR2 sequences are MNHNS and SASEGT. The CDR3 sequence is 13 residues long. Trimming took 5 bases from V and 6 from J; bases not matched to a gene: 4. The CDR3 spells CASSSRDSQPQHF. DNA for the CDR3: TGTGCCAGCAGTTCCCGGGACAGTCAGCCCCAGCATTTT.

This rearrangement joins TRBV6-1 to TRBJ1-1; a possible D gene is TRBD1 (6 bases). The germline V and J ends were trimmed by 7 bases and 5 bases, with 20 bases remaining between them. The CDR3 loop spans 15 amino acids. The germline V gene encodes CDR1 MNHNS and CDR2 SASEGT. In nucleotides, the CDR3 is TGTGCCAGCAATGCCGGTACCTACAGGGCGACTGAAGCTTTCTTT. This gives the protein CASNAGTYRATEAFF.

This clone was found a few times. The J gene is TRBJ1-1, the V gene TRBV5-6, with 7 bases that match TRBD1. The V gene's germline CDR1 is SGHDT and CDR2 YYEEEE. The CDR3 loop spans 14 amino acids. V lost 4 bases and J lost 5; bases outside the gene matches: 8. The CDR3 protein is CASSHRQGVTEAFF. The DNA of the CDR3 is TGTGCCAGCAGCCACCGACAGGGTGTGACTGAAGCTTTCTTT.

CDR3 region: CASRLELYTYNEQFF. CDR3 DNA: TGTGCCAGCAGACTGGAGCTTTACACTTACAATGAGCAGTTCTTC. This chain connects TRBV2 to TRBJ2-1; no definite D call. CDR3 length: 15 amino acids. CDR1 and CDR2 (germline): SNHLY, FYNNEI. The V end was cut by 6 bases, the J end by 4 bases, with 16 bases between. The whole variable domain, filled in from reference TRBV2 and TRBJ2-1, reads EPEVTQTPSHQVTQMGQEVILRCVPISNHLYFYWYRQILGQKVEFLVSFYNNEISEKSEIFDDQFSVERPDGSNFTLKIRSTKLEDSAMYFCASRLELYTYNEQFFGPGTRLTVL.

V usage is TRBV4-3 and J usage is TRBJ2-7, with TRBD2 identical over 9 bases. This CDR3 has 15 amino acids. CDR1 and CDR2 from the germline V gene are LGHNA and YSLEER. V lost 0 bases to trimming and J lost 3 bases; unmatched junction nucleotides: 3. CDR3 sequence (DNA): TGCGCCAGCAGCCAAGACCCTAGCGGGAACTACGAGCAGTACTTC. It is translated as CASSQDPSGNYEQYF.

The chain has TRBV5-1 and TRBJ2-1; 11 bases are a match to TRBD1. With V trimmed by 3 bases and J by 7 bases, 15 bases remained unmatched. Germline CDR1 reads SGHRS; CDR2 reads YFSETQ. The CDR3 is 18 residues long. This CDR3 is CASSSDRGRSGSGNEQFF. Written as DNA, the CDR3 is TGCGCCAGCAGCTCGGACAGGGGGCGGAGCGGGAGTGGGAATGAGCAGTTCTTC.

The chain has TRBV30 and TRBJ2-1; 8 nucleotides line up with TRBD1. With 1 base clipped from V and 4 bases from J, the junction kept 6 bases outside the gene matches. CDR3 size: 15 residues. CDR1 GTSNPN and CDR2 SVGIG come from the germline V gene (reference sequence). The CDR3 protein is CAWSDGQGTYNEQFF. The CDR3 DNA reads TGTGCCTGGAGTGACGGACAGGGAACATACAATGAGCAGTTCTTC.

The gene calls are TRBV18 and TRBJ2-1, with 10 bases lining up with TRBD2. The V segment lost 3 bases and the J segment 5 bases; nucleotides outside the gene matches: 7. The length of the CDR3 is 16 residues. The germline CDR1 and CDR2 sequences are KGHSH and LQKENI. Here the CDR3 reads CASSPRGLAGDNEQFF. CDR3 nucleotides: TGTGCCAGCTCACCTCGTGGGCTAGCGGGAGACAATGAGCAGTTCTTC. The full variable domain, completed using reference TRBV18 and TRBJ2-1, is NAGVMQNPRHLVRRRGQEARLRCSPMKGHSHVYWYRQLPEEGLKFMVYLQKENIIDESGMPKERFSAEFPKEGPSILRIQQVVRGDSAAYFCASSPRGLAGDNEQFFGPGTRLTVL.

In the case of this clone: Within the sample, other DNA sequences also encode this same CDR3. The chain carries TRBV18 and TRBJ2-1; 9 nucleotides match TRBD2. CDR3 length: 15 amino acids. Germline CDR1 is KGHSH and CDR2 is LQKENI. V was clipped by 3 bases and J by 1 base; unmatched bases: 1. Here the CDR3 DNA reads TGTGCCAGCTCACCTCTAGCGGGATCCTACAATGAGCAGTTCTTC. It encodes CASSPLAGSYNEQFF.

The table lists this clone with a few counts. The V gene is TRBV30, the J gene TRBJ1-6; a possible D gene is TRBD1 (5 bases). The germline V gene has CDR1 GTSNPN and CDR2 SVGIG (reference sequence). The CDR3 has 15 residues. The germline V and J ends were trimmed by 3 bases and 7 bases, with 16 bases remaining between them. Written as DNA, the CDR3 is TGTGCCTGGAGCCCTGGGGGGACGGGGAATTCACCCCTCCACTTT. Translating gives CAWSPGGTGNSPLHF.

This chain connects TRBV7-3 to TRBJ1-1; TRBD1 is a possible D gene (5 bases). The CDR3 length is 14 residues. The germline V gene has CDR1 SGHTA and CDR2 FQGTGA. Trimming pared 2 bases from V and 4 bases from J, leaving 11 bases between. CDR3 amino acids: CASSLRQTGTEAFF. DNA of the CDR3: TGTGCCAGCAGCTTACGACAGACGGGCACTGAAGCTTTCTTT.

The table lists this clone with a count of one. The genes are TRBV6-1 and TRBJ1-2; TRBD1 agrees at 8 bases. Unmatched junction bases numbered 4, after V lost 3 bases and J lost 4 bases. Germline CDR1 and CDR2: MNHNS and SASEGT. There are 14 residues in the CDR3. The CDR3 here is CASSDGQGPYGYTF. Written as DNA, the CDR3 is TGTGCCAGCAGTGACGGACAGGGACCCTATGGCTACACCTTC.

The rearrangement links TRBV6-6 to TRBJ2-1; the match to TRBD2 covers 11 bases. The J segment lost 4 bases and the V segment lost 1 base, leaving 3 bases of the junction unmatched. The CDR3 covers 16 residues. CDR1 and CDR2 (germline): MNHNY, SVGAGI (reference sequence). CDR3 sequence: CASSYWGLAEYNEQFF. The CDR3, as DNA: TGTGCCAGCAGTTACTGGGGACTAGCGGAGTACAATGAGCAGTTCTTC.

This clone was detected only once. J is TRBJ1-2 and V is TRBV28, with TRBD1 as a possible D gene (6 bases). The germline V gene has CDR1 MDHEN and CDR2 SYDVKM. Trimming left V 1 base short and J 8 bases short, with 11 bases between. The CDR3 has 13 residues. DNA for the CDR3: TGTGCCAGCAGTTTATCGGCAGGGGTGGGCTACACCTTC. The encoded protein is CASSLSAGVGYTF.

V gene TRBV4-3 combines with J gene TRBJ2-7, with D possibly matching TRBD2 (6 bases). Per germline, CDR1 LGHNA and CDR2 YSLEER. The CDR3 length is 15 residues. V was trimmed by 2 bases and J by 5 bases, leaving 16 bases between them. CDR3 coding DNA: TGCGCCAGCAGCCAAAGGGACTCCGCATGGGACGAGCAGTACTTC. Its translation: CASSQRDSAWDEQYF.

The V and J genes are TRBV19 and TRBJ2-7, with TRBD2 identical over 7 bases. The CDR3 length is 12 residues. After removal of 4 bases from V and 5 bases from J, the junction contained 2 bases not matched to a gene. Germline CDR1 LNHDA, CDR2 SQIVND (reference sequence). The CDR3 region has the DNA TGTGCCAGTAGTACCACTAGCGACGAGCAGTACTTC. Its translation is CASSTTSDEQYF.

The chain recombines TRBV28 with TRBJ2-3; 8 nucleotides line up with TRBD2. The trim removed 3 bases at V and 0 bases at J, leaving 8 bases unmatched. The CDR3 runs 17 residues. From germline, CDR1 is MDHEN and CDR2 SYDVKM. The CDR3 here is CASSFSGKVRSTDTQYF. The CDR3 nucleotides are TGTGCCAGCAGTTTTAGCGGGAAAGTTCGTAGCACAGATACGCAGTATTTT. Filled out from reference TRBV28 and TRBJ2-3, the complete variable domain reads DVKVTQSSRYLVKRTGEKVFLECVQDMDHENMFWYRQDPGLGLRLIYFSYDVKMKEKGDIPEGYSVSREKKERFSLILESASTNQTSMYLCASSFSGKVRSTDTQYFGPGTRLTVL.

The chain has TRBV7-9 and TRBJ1-2; 8 bases match TRBD1. The trim removed 1 base at V and 10 bases at J, leaving 11 bases unmatched. The CDR3 consists of 15 residues. Per the germline V gene, CDR1 is SEHNR and CDR2 is FQNEAQ (reference sequence). The CDR3 region is CASSLGVGGQGTYTF. The CDR3 region has the DNA TGTGCCAGCAGCTTAGGGGTCGGTGGACAGGGTACCTACACCTTC.

The CDR3 region is CASSAGTTSNQPQHF. The CDR3 DNA sequence: TGTGCCAGCAGCGCAGGGACTACTAGCAATCAGCCCCAGCATTTT. J is TRBJ1-5 and V is TRBV7-2; D might be TRBD1 (5 bases). Trimming pared 5 bases from V and 0 bases from J, leaving 11 bases between. Germline CDR1 SGHTA, CDR2 FQGNSA. The length of the CDR3 is 15 residues.

The CDR3 protein is CASSVTSGTSSGELFF. The CDR3 DNA sequence: TGTGCCAGCAGCGTGACTAGCGGGACTTCGAGCGGGGAGCTGTTTTTT. The chain employs TRBV9 and TRBJ2-2, with 11 bases matching TRBD2. The trim removed 2 bases at V and 7 bases at J, leaving 7 bases unmatched. Per the germline V gene, CDR1 is SGDLS and CDR2 is YYNGEE. This CDR3 is built from 16 residues.

The V call is TRBV9, the J call TRBJ2-3; 9 positions match TRBD2. V lost 3 bases and J lost 1; bases outside the gene matches: 6. Germline V gene lookup returns CDR1 SGDLS and CDR2 YYNGEE. The CDR3 runs to 16 residues. The CDR3 nucleotides read TGTGCCAGCAGCGCCCGAGCGGGAGGCGGCACAGATACGCAGTATTTT. This sequence encodes CASSARAGGGTDTQYF.

The genes are TRBV7-3 and TRBJ2-7; 8 bases align to TRBD2. V lost 2 bases, J lost 7 bases, and 4 bases stayed unmatched. CDR3 length: 13 residues. CDR1 and CDR2 from the germline V gene are SGHTA and FQGTGA. The CDR3 bases are TGTGCCAGCAGCTTAGGACTAGCCGGTGAGCAGTACTTC. Translating it yields CASSLGLAGEQYF.

This CDR3 reads CASSSHGGGNEQFF. DNA of the CDR3: TGTGCCAGCAGCTCCCACGGGGGAGGGAATGAGCAGTTCTTC. This sequence joins TRBV9 and TRBJ2-1; 7 bases are shared with TRBD2. CDR3 size: 14 residues. Losses at the gene ends were 4 bases for V and 7 bases for J; bases not matched to a gene: 8. CDR1 is SGDLS, CDR2 YYNGEE, per germline.

The CDR3 protein is CASSVAPPGLGGEQFF. As DNA, the CDR3 is TGTGCCAGCAGCGTAGCACCGCCGGGACTAGGAGGTGAGCAGTTCTTC. V is TRBV9 and J is TRBJ2-1; 8 bases fit TRBD2. CDR1 is SGDLS, CDR2 YYNGEE, per germline. CDR3 length equals 16 residues. After removal of 0 bases from V and 9 bases from J, the junction contained 11 bases not matched to a gene.

V is TRBV28 and J is TRBJ1-5; the D gene is possibly TRBD1 (5 bases). CDR3 size: 15 residues. Deletions cut 4 bases from V and 1 base from J, with 11 bases between. Germline CDR1 reads MDHEN; CDR2 reads SYDVKM. The DNA of the CDR3 is TGTGCCAGCAGTTCCTGGGGGGAAAGCAATCAGCCCCAGCATTTT. It translates to CASSSWGESNQPQHF.

The chain employs TRBV4-2 and TRBJ1-5, with D tentatively TRBD1 (5 bases). Trimming took off 0 bases at V and 1 base at J, with 13 bases between the two ends. Germline V gene sequence: CDR1 LGHNA, CDR2 YNFKEQ. This CDR3 contains 17 residues. The CDR3 DNA sequence: TGTGCCAGCAGCCAAGAACGGGGGGTCGGAAGCAATCAGCCCCAGCATTTT. This sequence encodes CASSQERGVGSNQPQHF.

This clone showed up just a few times. The chain has TRBV4-3 and TRBJ2-7, with D perhaps TRBD2 (5 bases). The CDR3 contains 15 residues. Germline V lookup: CDR1 LGHNA, CDR2 YSLEER. The V gene lost 6 bases and the J gene lost 4 bases, with 19 bases spanning the gap. CDR3 DNA sequence: TGCGCCAGCAGGCACGCTCGGGGAAGTGAATACGAGCAGTACTTC. This sequence encodes CASRHARGSEYEQYF.

The chain employs TRBV19 and TRBJ1-2, with TRBD1 matching over 8 bases. The CDR3 contains 18 residues. Germline V lookup: CDR1 LNHDA, CDR2 SQIVND (reference sequence). The junction had 24 bases not matched to a gene; V was cut back by 10 bases and J by 5 bases. The CDR3 loop is CATRRPTGQQGGHYGYTF. CDR3 nucleotides: TGTGCCACCCGACGTCCGACGGGGCAACAGGGGGGGCATTATGGCTACACCTTC.